This TCR beta chain was recorded in a study of shared clonotypes between healthy human individuals. Turning to the study itself: Donors consisted of two women and a few men between 18 and 49. The study, taken as a whole, reports: Rarefaction showed that sequencing of sorted subsets was incomplete (despite large depth).

The CDR3 is 14 residues long. CDR1 and CDR2 (germline): LNHNV, YYDKDF (reference sequence). V lost 5 bases to trimming and J lost 4 bases, with 12 bases between them. About this clone itself: The antigen is undetermined.

As originally analysed: Junction-only immunoSEQ data arrived without quality scores, meaning filtering differed. Produced via immunoSEQ multiplex PCR; TCRdb's table is partial and in-frame only. V, J and clone size are taken as reported in that table, and D and trimming were inferred from the DNA itself. Of 2 million to 3 million clones in the sample, roughly 93% were seen once. Sequenced input: naive CD4+ T cells from PBMCs. The subset here: CD45RA+ positively selected. The rearrangement joins TRBV15 to TRBJ1-5; D gene unclear. The sequence came from a man younger than 35 in good health. Some clones in this sample may be carry-over from other donors' samples. In DNA, the CDR3 is TGTGCCACCAGCCCAGCACCAAAAAATCAGCCCCAGCATTTT. It translates to CATSPAPKNQPQHF.